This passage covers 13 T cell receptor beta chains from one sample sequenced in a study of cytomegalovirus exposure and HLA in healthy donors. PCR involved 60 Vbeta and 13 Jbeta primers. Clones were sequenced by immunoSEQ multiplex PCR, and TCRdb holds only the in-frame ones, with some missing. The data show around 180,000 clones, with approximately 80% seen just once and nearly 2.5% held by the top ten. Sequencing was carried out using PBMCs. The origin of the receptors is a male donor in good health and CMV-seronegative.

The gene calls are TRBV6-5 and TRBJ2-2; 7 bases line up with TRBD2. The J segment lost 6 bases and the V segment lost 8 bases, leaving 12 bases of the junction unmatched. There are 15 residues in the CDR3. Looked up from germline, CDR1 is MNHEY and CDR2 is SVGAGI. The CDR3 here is CASYKAGTKSGELFF. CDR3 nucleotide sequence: TGTGCCAGCTATAAAGCGGGGACGAAATCCGGGGAGCTGTTTTTT.

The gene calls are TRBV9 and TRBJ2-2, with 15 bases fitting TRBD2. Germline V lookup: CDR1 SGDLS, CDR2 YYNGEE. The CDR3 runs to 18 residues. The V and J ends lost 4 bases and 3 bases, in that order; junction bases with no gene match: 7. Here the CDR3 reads CASSYGLAGGHDTGELFF. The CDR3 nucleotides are TGTGCCAGCAGCTACGGACTAGCGGGAGGGCACGACACCGGGGAGCTGTTTTTT.

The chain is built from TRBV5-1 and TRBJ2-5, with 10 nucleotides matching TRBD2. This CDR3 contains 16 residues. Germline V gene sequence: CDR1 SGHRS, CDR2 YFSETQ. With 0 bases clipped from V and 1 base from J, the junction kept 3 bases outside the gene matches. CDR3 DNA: TGCGCCAGCAGCTTGGTGGGACTAGCGAGCCAAGAGACCCAGTACTTC. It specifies CASSLVGLASQETQYF.

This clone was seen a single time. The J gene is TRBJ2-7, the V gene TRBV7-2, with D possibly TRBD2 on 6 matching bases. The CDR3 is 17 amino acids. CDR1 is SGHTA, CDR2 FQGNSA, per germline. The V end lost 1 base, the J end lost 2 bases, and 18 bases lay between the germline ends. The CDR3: CASSLVLLGTATYEQYF. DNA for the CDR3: TGTGCCAGCAGCTTAGTCCTTCTGGGGACTGCTACCTACGAGCAGTACTTC.

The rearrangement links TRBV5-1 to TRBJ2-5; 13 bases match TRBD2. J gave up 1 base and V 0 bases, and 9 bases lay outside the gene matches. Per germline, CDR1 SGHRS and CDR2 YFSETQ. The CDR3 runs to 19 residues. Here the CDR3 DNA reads TGCGCCAGCAGCTTGGCGGGACTAGCGGGATTCCGCCCCCAAGAGACCCAGTACTTC. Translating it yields CASSLAGLAGFRPQETQYF.

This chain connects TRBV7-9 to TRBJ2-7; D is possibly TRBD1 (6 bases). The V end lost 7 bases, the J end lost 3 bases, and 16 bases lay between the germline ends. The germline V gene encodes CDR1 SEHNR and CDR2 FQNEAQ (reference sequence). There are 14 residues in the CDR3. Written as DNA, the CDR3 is TGTGCCAGCAACCCGTCAGGGGCGGACTACGAGCAGTACTTC. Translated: CASNPSGADYEQYF.

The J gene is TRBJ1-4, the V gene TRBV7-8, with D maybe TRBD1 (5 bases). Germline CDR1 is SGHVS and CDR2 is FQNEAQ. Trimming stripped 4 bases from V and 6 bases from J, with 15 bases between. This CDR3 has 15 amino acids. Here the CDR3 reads CASSSAGRGDEKLFF. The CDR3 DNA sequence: TGTGCCAGCAGCTCGGCTGGACGGGGGGATGAAAAACTGTTTTTT.

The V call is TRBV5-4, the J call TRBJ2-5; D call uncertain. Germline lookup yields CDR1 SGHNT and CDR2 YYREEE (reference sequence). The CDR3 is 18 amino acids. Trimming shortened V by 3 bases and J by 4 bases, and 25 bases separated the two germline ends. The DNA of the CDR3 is TGTGCCAGCAGCTCCGGCCTAAGGCGGTTGGCCGGTGGAGAGACCCAGTACTTC. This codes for CASSSGLRRLAGGETQYF.

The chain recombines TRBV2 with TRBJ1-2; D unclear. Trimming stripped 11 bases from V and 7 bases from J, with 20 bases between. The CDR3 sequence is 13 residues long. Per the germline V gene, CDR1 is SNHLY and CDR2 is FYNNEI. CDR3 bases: TGTGCCGGCCGGGAAATCGTAGCAGGTGGCTACACCTTC. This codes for CAGREIVAGGYTF.

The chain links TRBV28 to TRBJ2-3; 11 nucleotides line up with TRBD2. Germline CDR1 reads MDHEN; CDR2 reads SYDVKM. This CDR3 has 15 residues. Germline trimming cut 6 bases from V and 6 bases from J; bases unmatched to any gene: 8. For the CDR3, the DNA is TGTGCCAGCAGGACTAGCGGGGCCTCTCGGGATACGCAGTATTTT. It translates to CASRTSGASRDTQYF.

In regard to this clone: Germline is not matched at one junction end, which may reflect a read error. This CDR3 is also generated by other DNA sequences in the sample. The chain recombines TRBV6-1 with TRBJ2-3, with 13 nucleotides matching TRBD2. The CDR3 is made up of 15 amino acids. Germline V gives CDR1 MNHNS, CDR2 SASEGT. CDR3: CASRTSGRAKDTQYF. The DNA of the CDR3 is TGTGCCAGCAGAACTAGCGGGAGGGCAAAAGATACGCAATATTTT.

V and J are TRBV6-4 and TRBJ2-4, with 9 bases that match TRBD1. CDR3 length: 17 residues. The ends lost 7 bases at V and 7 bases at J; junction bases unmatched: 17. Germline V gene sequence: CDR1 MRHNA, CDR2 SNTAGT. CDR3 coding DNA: TGTGCCAGCAACCAAAGTCGCGGGACAGGGCATGGGAACATTCAGTACTTC. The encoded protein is CASNQSRGTGHGNIQYF.

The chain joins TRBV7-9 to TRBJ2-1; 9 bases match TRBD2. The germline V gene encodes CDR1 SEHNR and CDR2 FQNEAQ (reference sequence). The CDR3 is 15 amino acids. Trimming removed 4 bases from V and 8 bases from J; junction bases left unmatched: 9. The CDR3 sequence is CASSSWTSVSYEQFF. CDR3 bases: TGTGCCAGCAGCTCTTGGACTAGCGTTAGCTATGAGCAGTTCTTC.